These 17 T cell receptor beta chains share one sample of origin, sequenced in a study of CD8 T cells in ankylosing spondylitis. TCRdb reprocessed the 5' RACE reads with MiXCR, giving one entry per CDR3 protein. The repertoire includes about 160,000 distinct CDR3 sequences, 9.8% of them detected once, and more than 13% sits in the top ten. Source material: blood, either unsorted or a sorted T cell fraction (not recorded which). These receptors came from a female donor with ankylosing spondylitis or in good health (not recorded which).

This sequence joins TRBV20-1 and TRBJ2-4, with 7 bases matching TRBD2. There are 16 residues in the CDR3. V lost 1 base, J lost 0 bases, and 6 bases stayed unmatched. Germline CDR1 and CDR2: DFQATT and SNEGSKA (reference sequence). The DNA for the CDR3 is TGCAGTGCTAGAGCTAGCGGACAACTAGCCAAAAACATTCAGTACTTC. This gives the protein CSARASGQLAKNIQYF.

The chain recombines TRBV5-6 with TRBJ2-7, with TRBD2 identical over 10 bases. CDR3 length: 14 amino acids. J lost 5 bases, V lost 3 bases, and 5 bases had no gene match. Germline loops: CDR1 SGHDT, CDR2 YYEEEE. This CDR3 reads CASSYSGRIHEQYF. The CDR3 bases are TGTGCCAGCAGCTATAGCGGGAGGATCCACGAGCAGTACTTC. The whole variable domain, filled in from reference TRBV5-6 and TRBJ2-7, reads DAGVTQSPTHLIKTRGQQVTLRCSPKSGHDTVSWYQQALGQGPQFIFQYYEEEERQRGNFPDRFSGHQFPNYSSELNVNALLLGDSALYLCASSYSGRIHEQYFGPGTRLTVT.

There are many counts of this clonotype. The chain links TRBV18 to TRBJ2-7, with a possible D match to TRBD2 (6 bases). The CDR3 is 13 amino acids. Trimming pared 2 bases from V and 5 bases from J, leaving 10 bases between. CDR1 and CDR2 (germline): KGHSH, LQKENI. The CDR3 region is CASSPGGLHEQYF. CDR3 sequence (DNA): TGTGCCAGCTCACCAGGAGGGCTCCACGAGCAGTACTTC.

For the CDR3, the DNA is TGTGCCAGCAGCCCCCGGACAGGGTCGGGACAGCCCCAGCATTTT. Amino acids: CASSPRTGSGQPQHF. The V call is TRBV5-5, the J call TRBJ1-5; 8 nucleotides align to TRBD1. Germline V lookup: CDR1 SGHKS, CDR2 YYEKEE (reference sequence). The V and J ends lost 4 bases and 7 bases, in that order; junction bases with no gene match: 10. The CDR3 is 15 residues long. Looking up the rest from reference TRBV5-5 and TRBJ1-5 gives the full variable domain: DAGVTQSPTHLIKTRGQQVTLRCSPISGHKSVSWYQQVLGQGPQFIFQYYEKEERGRGNFPDRFSARQFPNYSSELNVNALLLGDSALYLCASSPRTGSGQPQHFGDGTRLSIL.

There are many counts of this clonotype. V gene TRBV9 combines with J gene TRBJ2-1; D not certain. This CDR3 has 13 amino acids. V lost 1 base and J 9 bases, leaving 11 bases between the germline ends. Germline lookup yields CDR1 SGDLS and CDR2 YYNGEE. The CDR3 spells CASSVSDGREQFF. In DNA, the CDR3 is TGTGCCAGCAGCGTATCAGACGGTCGTGAGCAGTTCTTC.

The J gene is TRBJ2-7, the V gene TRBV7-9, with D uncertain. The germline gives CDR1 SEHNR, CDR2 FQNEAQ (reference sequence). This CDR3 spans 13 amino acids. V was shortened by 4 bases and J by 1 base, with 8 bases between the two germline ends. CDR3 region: CASSSTESYEQYF. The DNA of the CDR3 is TGTGCCAGCAGCTCGACGGAGTCCTACGAGCAGTACTTC.

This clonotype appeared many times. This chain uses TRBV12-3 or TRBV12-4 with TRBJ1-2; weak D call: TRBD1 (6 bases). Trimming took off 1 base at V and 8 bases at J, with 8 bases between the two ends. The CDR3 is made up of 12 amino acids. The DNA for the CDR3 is TGTGCCAGCAGTTTAGGGGGGCTAGGCTACACCTTC. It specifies CASSLGGLGYTF.

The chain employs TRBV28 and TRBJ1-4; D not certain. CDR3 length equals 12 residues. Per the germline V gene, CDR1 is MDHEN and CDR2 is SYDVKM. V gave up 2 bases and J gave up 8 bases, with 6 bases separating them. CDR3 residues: CASSLTGEKLFF. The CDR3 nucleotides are TGTGCCAGCAGTTTAACTGGAGAAAAACTGTTTTTT.

This CDR3 reads CASSIERDSPSYSNQPQHF. In nucleotides, the CDR3 is TGTGCCAGTAGTATAGAGAGGGACAGCCCAAGCTATAGCAATCAGCCCCAGCATTTT. The gene calls are TRBV19 and TRBJ1-5; TRBD1 aligns across 7 bases. The CDR3 sequence is 19 residues long. Germline CDR1 and CDR2: LNHDA and SQIVND (reference sequence). The trim removed 0 bases at V and 0 bases at J, leaving 11 bases unmatched.

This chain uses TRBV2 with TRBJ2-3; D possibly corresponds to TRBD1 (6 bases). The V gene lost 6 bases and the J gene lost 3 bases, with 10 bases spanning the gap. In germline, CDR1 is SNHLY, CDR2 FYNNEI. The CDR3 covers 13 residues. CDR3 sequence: CASSDRWTDTQYF. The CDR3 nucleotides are TGTGCCAGCAGCGACAGGTGGACAGATACGCAGTATTTT.

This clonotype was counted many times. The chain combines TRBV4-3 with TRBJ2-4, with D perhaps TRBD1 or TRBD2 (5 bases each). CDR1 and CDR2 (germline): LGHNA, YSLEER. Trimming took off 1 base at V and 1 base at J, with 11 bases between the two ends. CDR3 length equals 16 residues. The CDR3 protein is CASSQGPGTAKNIQYF. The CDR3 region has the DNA TGCGCCAGCAGCCAAGGACCCGGGACCGCCAAAAACATTCAGTACTTC.

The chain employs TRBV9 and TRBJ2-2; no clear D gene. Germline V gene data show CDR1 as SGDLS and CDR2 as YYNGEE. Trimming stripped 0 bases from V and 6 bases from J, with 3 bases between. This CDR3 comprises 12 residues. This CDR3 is CASSVAAGELFF. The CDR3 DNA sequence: TGTGCCAGCAGCGTAGCTGCCGGGGAGCTGTTTTTT.

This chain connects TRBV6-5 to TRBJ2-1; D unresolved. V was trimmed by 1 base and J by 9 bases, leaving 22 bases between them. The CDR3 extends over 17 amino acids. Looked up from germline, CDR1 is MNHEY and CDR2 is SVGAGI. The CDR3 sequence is CASSYFSAASSAFEQFF. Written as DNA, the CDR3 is TGTGCCAGCAGTTACTTTTCTGCGGCGAGCTCGGCGTTTGAGCAGTTCTTC.

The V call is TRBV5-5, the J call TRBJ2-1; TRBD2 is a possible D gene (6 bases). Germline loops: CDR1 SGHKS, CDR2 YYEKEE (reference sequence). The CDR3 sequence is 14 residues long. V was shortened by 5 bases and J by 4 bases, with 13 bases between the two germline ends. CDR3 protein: CASRYSGTYNEQFF. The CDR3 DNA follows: TGTGCCAGCAGATACTCCGGGACTTACAATGAGCAGTTCTTC.

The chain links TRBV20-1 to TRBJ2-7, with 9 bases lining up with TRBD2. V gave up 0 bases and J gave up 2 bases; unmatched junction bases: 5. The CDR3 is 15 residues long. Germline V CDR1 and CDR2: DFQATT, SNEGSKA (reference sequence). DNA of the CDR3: TGCAGTGCTAGAGATCTGACTAGCGGCCCCTACGAGCAGTACTTC. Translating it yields CSARDLTSGPYEQYF.

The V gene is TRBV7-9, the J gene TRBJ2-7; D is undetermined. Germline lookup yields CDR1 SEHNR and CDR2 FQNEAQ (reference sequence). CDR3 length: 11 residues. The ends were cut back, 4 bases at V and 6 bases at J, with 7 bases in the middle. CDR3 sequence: CASSSLAEQYF. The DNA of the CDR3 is TGTGCCAGCAGCTCCCTGGCCGAGCAGTACTTC. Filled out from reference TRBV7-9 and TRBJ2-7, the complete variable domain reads DTGVSQNPRHKITKRGQNVTFRCDPISEHNRLYWYRQTLGQGPEFLTYFQNEAQLEKSRLLSDRFSAERPKGSFSTLEIQRTEQGDSAMYLCASSSLAEQYFGPGTRLTVT.

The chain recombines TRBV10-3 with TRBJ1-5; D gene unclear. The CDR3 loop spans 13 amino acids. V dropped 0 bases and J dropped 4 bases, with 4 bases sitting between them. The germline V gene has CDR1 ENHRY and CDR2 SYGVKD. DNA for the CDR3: TGTGCCATCAGTGAGTCCTATAATCAGCCCCAGCATTTT. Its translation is CAISESYNQPQHF.